The 14 T cell receptor beta chains below were found in one sample sequenced in a study of CD8+CD57+ T cells in acquired aplastic anemia. TCR beta VDJ and CDR3 profiling used genomic DNA as template. MiXCR, applied by TCRdb to the reads, yields one record per CDR3 protein. The profile shows about 420,000 distinct CDR3 sequences, roughly 64% of them singletons. The sequenced material came from sorted CD4+, CD8+, or CD8+CD57+ T cells (not recorded which) from PBMCs. The receptors shown here come from a human donor in good health, serving as a control.

In DNA form, the CDR3 reads TGCGCCAGCAGATCCGCAGGGTCAGCCATCCACTTT. The encoded protein is CASRSAGSAIHF. The V gene is TRBV5-1, the J gene TRBJ1-6; D might be TRBD1 (5 bases). CDR1 is SGHRS, CDR2 YFSETQ, per germline. The V gene lost 5 bases and the J gene lost 17 bases, with 17 bases spanning the gap. CDR3 length: 12 amino acids.

V usage is TRBV20-1 and J usage is TRBJ1-1, with unresolved D. V lost 6 bases and J lost 7, with 18 bases in between. The CDR3 is 13 residues long. Germline CDR1 DFQATT, CDR2 SNEGSKA (reference sequence). CDR3 bases: TGCAGTGCGGAGACTACCTCCTACAATGAAGCTTTCTTT. Encoded protein: CSAETTSYNEAFF.

In regard to this clonotype: One junction end disagrees with the germline gene, perhaps due to a read error. The V call is TRBV5-6, the J call TRBJ1-6; D is undetermined. Germline V gives CDR1 SGHDT, CDR2 YYEEEE. The CDR3 sequence is 13 residues long. The CDR3 protein is CASRSTYNSPLHF. In DNA form, the CDR3 reads TGTGCCAGCAGGTCGACCTACAATTCACCCCTCCACTTT.

This clonotype was picked up many times. This chain connects TRBV7-8 to TRBJ2-5, with 7 bases that match TRBD2. J gave up 4 bases and V 6 bases, and 11 bases lay outside the gene matches. CDR3 size: 15 residues. The V gene's germline CDR1 is SGHVS and CDR2 FQNEAQ. CDR3 protein: CASSYRIPGGETQYF. The CDR3 nucleotides read TGTGCCAGCAGTTATAGGATCCCGGGGGGAGAGACCCAGTACTTC.

The genes are TRBV7-2 and TRBJ2-7; 7 bases line up with TRBD1. Germline CDR1 is SGHTA and CDR2 is FQGNSA. Trimming removed 3 bases from V and 13 bases from J; junction bases left unmatched: 18. This CDR3 comprises 15 residues. CDR3 sequence (DNA): TGTGCCAGCAGCTTGGGACAGCAATACTCACCCGTCCACTACTTC. It translates to CASSLGQQYSPVHYF.

Of note for this clonotype: No conserved phenylalanine or tryptophan is present at the end of the CDR3, so a read error is the likely explanation. No DNA is shown, since the ends of the CDR3 on it are uncertain; the CDR3 is the one TCRdb lists. V and J are TRBV7-2 and TRBJ2-7; the table's TRBD1 call for D was not verified on the DNA. CDR1 and CDR2 (germline): SGHTA, FQGNSA. The CDR3 has 13 residues if both end residues are counted. The CDR3 is CASSPRVEGATPS.

V gene TRBV7-2 combines with J gene TRBJ2-1; 8 bases line up with TRBD2. V shed 4 bases and J 6 bases; nucleotides not matched to a gene: 8. This CDR3 comprises 15 residues. Germline CDR1 and CDR2: SGHTA and FQGNSA. This chain's CDR3 is CASSSRPLAGNEQFF. CDR3 nucleotide sequence: TGTGCCAGCAGCTCCCGCCCCCTAGCGGGCAATGAGCAGTTCTTC.

About this clonotype itself: A read error may be the cause here, since a much bigger clone is one base away. The J gene is TRBJ1-5, the V gene TRBV10-3, with D tentatively TRBD1 (5 bases). The CDR3 spans 13 residues. Trimming stripped 5 bases from V and 7 bases from J, with 12 bases between. Germline V gene lookup returns CDR1 ENHRY and CDR2 SYGVKD. The CDR3 DNA sequence: TGTGCCATCAGTCCCCAGGGAGTCCAGCCCCAGCATTTT. Encoded protein: CAISPQGVQPQHF.

This clonotype was found a few times. In DNA form, the CDR3 reads TGTGCCATCAGCGCAGGGGCTAATGAAAAACTGTTTTTT. Amino acid sequence: CAISAGANEKLFF. This rearrangement joins TRBV10-3 to TRBJ1-4, with D possibly matching TRBD1 (6 bases). The CDR3 sequence is 13 residues long. Germline CDR1 reads ENHRY; CDR2 reads SYGVKD. V dropped 6 bases and J dropped 3 bases, with 8 bases sitting between them.

J is TRBJ1-5 and V is TRBV9; 7 bases fit TRBD1. This CDR3 spans 15 amino acids. J lost 2 bases, V lost 4 bases, and 6 bases had no gene match. CDR1 is SGDLS and CDR2 is YYNGEE in the germline V gene. The CDR3 region has the DNA TGTGCCAGCAGCCTGACAGGGTCGGGCAATCAGCCCCAGCATTTT. Translated: CASSLTGSGNQPQHF.

A word on this clonotype: The junction and the germline gene differ at one end; a read error may be behind it. The chain uses TRBV2 and TRBJ1-1; D may be TRBD1 (5 bases). Germline values: CDR1 SNHLY, CDR2 FYNNEI. This CDR3 region has 13 residues. CDR3 loop: CASSEGWGIENLF. Written as DNA, the CDR3 is TGTGCCAGCAGTGAGGGGTGGGGCATTGAAAATTTGTTT.

A remark on this clonotype: The junction and the germline gene differ at one end; a read error may be behind it. V and J are TRBV20-1 and TRBJ2-3, with 7 bases aligning to TRBD2. CDR3 size: 11 residues. Germline assignment: CDR1 DFQATT and CDR2 SNEGSKA (reference sequence). The CDR3 nucleotides are TGCAGTGCTAGTTGGCGGGGGAACACCGATTTT. This codes for CSASWRGNTDF.

V usage is TRBV2 and J usage is TRBJ2-7, with D perhaps matching TRBD1 or TRBD2 (5 bases each). Germline V CDR1 and CDR2: SNHLY, FYNNEI. Trimming left V 6 bases short and J 5 bases short, with 26 bases between. The CDR3 runs 17 residues. The CDR3 protein is CASREAGHISGAHEQYF. The CDR3 DNA reads TGTGCCAGCAGGGAGGCAGGACATATTTCCGGGGCCCACGAGCAGTACTTC.

V is TRBV7-8 and J is TRBJ2-7, with TRBD2 matching 12 bases. The CDR3 runs to 16 residues. After removal of 1 base from V and 2 bases from J, the junction contained 3 bases not matched to a gene. Germline-derived CDR1 and CDR2 are SGHVS and FQNEAQ. The CDR3 DNA follows: TGTGCCAGCAGCTTAGTGCCTAGCGGGGGGGCCTACGAGCAGTACTTC. This encodes CASSLVPSGGAYEQYF. Full variable domain (remainder filled in from reference TRBV7-8 and TRBJ2-7): GAGVSQSPRYKVAKRGQDVALRCDPISGHVSLFWYQQALGQGPEFLTYFQNEAQLDKSGLPSDRFFAERPEGSVSTLKIQRTQQEDSAVYLCASSLVPSGGAYEQYFGPGTRLTVT.